Reported below is one T cell receptor (beta chain). Antigen specificity is unknown. This sample was taken from a study of cytomegalovirus exposure and HLA in healthy donors. Across the study: From 150 million to 200 million T cells, an earlier analysis saw roughly 100 million unique TCR beta sequences. Study-level points and caveats: About 90% or about 30% of the time was how often most TCR beta V segments were productive, according to an earlier analysis. Later findings reportedly placed an Asian-associated ancestry cluster below the approximately 650-donor mean for N-insertions.

The length of the CDR3 is 15 residues. Between the trimmed V and J ends, which lost 2 bases and 2 bases, there was a span of 12 bases. CDR1 is MNHEY, CDR2 SVGAGI, per germline. Despite likely unrecorded immune exposures, the donors were nominally healthy at the time of sampling. PCR primers comprised 60 Vbeta and 13 Jbeta primers. The protocol was immunoSEQ multiplex PCR, while the TCRdb copy is restricted to in-frame clones and leaves out a portion. The sample includes under 120,000 clones. Sequenced: PBMCs. The receptor was isolated from a middle-aged man in good health and CMV-seronegative. The chain is built from TRBV6-5 and TRBJ1-1; the D gene is possibly TRBD1 (6 bases). CDR3 sequence: CASSYRRTANTEAFF. The CDR3 coding sequence is TGTGCCAGCAGTTACAGAAGGACAGCCAACACTGAAGCTTTCTTT.